This is a list of T cell receptor beta chains from one sample in a study of human T cells and chemical hapten exposure. TCRdb called the RACE reads again in MiXCR, with one record for every CDR3 protein. The sample contains roughly 60,000 distinct CDR3 sequences, 9.5% to 15% of which appear only once. The input for sequencing was whole blood, taken in connection with sensitization to the hapten diphenylcyclopropenone (DPC). These receptor sequences come from a man aged 25-45 years with alopecia areata. Some clones in this sample may be carry-over from other donors' samples. CDR3s leave out the opening cysteine and the closing phenylalanine or tryptophan. A clone size is listed for some rows: how often the clone was seen (once, few, many), or a class if it is expanded.

v_call	clone_size	j_call	cdr3_aa
TRBV29-1	-	TRBJ2-1	SVLGLAGARSYNEQF
TRBV3-1	-	TRBJ1-2	ASSQSSAGYT
TRBV6-5	-	TRBJ2-7	ASSEGIGGGEAYEQY
TRBV18	many	TRBJ2-3	ASSPVDSTDTQY
TRBV29-1	many	TRBJ2-1	SVGGGLADAYNEQF
TRBV11-1	many	TRBJ2-3	ASSFGGGGRTDTQY
TRBV6-2/TRBV6-3	few	TRBJ1-6	ASKDDASSYNSPLH
TRBV9	-	TRBJ1-2	ASSVTQLDYGYT
TRBV7-3	-	TRBJ2-2	ASSFSGGLNTGELF
TRBV6-5	few	TRBJ2-3	ASREGLAYGDTQY
TRBV11-2	many	TRBJ2-7	ASSLAPAQGYSSYEQY
TRBV29-1	many	TRBJ1-1	SVTTKTGGWNTEAF
TRBV9	few	TRBJ2-3	ASSVSGLADTDTQY
TRBV6-4	many	TRBJ2-1	TSSDSAGADNEQF
TRBV11-3	few	TRBJ2-3	ASRGWTDTQY
TRBV11-2	many	TRBJ2-7	ASSSPGPGTYEQY
TRBV7-3	-	TRBJ2-5	ASSLIPLGGQETQY
TRBV20-1	many	TRBJ1-5	SAAGTARFQPQH
TRBV11-1	-	TRBJ1-1	ASRRGSNTEAF
TRBV7-9	-	TRBJ1-5	ASSFSLRGNQPQH
TRBV6-1	many	TRBJ2-3	ASSETRTAHTPDTQY
TRBV7-9	once	TRBJ2-2	ASSLPTGTNTGELF
TRBV7-6	many	TRBJ2-1	ASSLSVRENEQF
TRBV12-3/TRBV12-4	many	TRBJ2-2	ASGTGGANGELF
TRBV3-1	many	TRBJ2-7	ASSQGISYEQY
TRBV7-6	-	TRBJ1-2	ASSLQGLGYT
TRBV5-1	few	TRBJ2-3	ASSSALGTDTQY
TRBV7-9	few	TRBJ1-2	ASSFSDGWNGYT
TRBV27	-	TRBJ2-3	ASSLSTSGGRYTQY
TRBV12-3/TRBV12-4	many	TRBJ1-6	ASGLSRSPLH
TRBV2	few	TRBJ2-3	ASRPAGTPGDTQY
TRBV20-1	many	TRBJ2-3	SARASGGTDTQY
TRBV10-3	few	TRBJ2-7	AISASGDLYEQY
TRBV21-1	few	TRBJ1-2	ASSKELKGQGGHRGYT
TRBV7-3	few	TRBJ2-3	ASSPAPEITDTQY
TRBV7-9	many	TRBJ2-4	ASSGQGSDIQY
TRBV12-3/TRBV12-4	-	TRBJ1-4	ASSFRVVNEKLF
TRBV4-3	-	TRBJ1-1	ASSQKGTAQMNTEAF
TRBV29-1	many	TRBJ1-1	SVKSGAYEAF
TRBV5-1	-	TRBJ2-3	ASSTDRSPDTQY
TRBV19	-	TRBJ1-6	ASSILRGDSPLH
TRBV5-4	-	TRBJ2-1	ASSPTSGGAAYNEQF
TRBV7-9	many	TRBJ1-6	ASSTTTGVSPLH
TRBV3-1	-	TRBJ1-6	ASSQTGRLNSPLH
TRBV11-2	-	TRBJ2-3	ASSLRY
TRBV14	-	TRBJ2-7	ASSQRDSSYERY
TRBV9	many	TRBJ1-3	ASSGEQGSGNTIY
TRBV30	many	TRBJ2-1	AWSVIAGGRVQF
TRBV28	many	TRBJ2-7	ASSPHSNSYEQY
TRBV28	-	TRBJ1-2	ASSSQSPNYGYT
TRBV6-5	many	TRBJ1-2	ASSGSGTGYGYT
TRBV28	-	TRBJ1-2	ASRLQGYGYT
TRBV20-1	-	TRBJ2-1	SAISLAGGKSSYNEQF
TRBV28	few	TRBJ1-2	ASRGQLKSYGYT
TRBV10-3	few	TRBJ1-1	AISEADPNTEAF